This T cell receptor (beta chain) was retrieved from a study of OX40 agonist ivuxolimab in advanced cancers. General study findings and limits: Average numbers of expanded clones were greater in CD8+ T cells than in CD4+. Nonresponders included some who also had low normalized T-cell clonal expansion. CD4+ and CD8+ blood T cells expanded clonally by week 6 at 0.1 to 3.0 mg/kg.

There are 9 residues in the CDR3. Germline CDR1 and CDR2: DFQATT and SNEGSKA (reference sequence). Trimming pared 3 bases from V and 7 bases from J, leaving 4 bases between. Clones were read by immunoSEQ multiplex PCR, and TCRdb kept only the in-frame ones, dropping some. The repertoire holds about 49,000 clones, with 84% as singletons. Of note for this clone: Its specificity is not known.

The material was CD4+ or CD8+ T cells sorted from blood, obtained in a trial of the OX40 agonist ivuxolimab. This clonotype was obtained from an adult with an advanced solid tumor such as melanoma, head and neck, liver or kidney cancer. The gene calls are TRBV20-1 and TRBJ2-7; no firm D call. CDR3 sequence reads: CSARGEQYF. CDR3 nucleotide sequence: TGCAGTGCTAGGGGAGAGCAGTACTTC.